The 28 T cell receptor beta chains listed next were all sequenced from one sample in a study of T cell responses to AZD1222 COVID-19 vaccine. The repertoire was sequenced with immunoSEQ multiplex PCR; TCRdb's copy has only in-frame clones and lacks some. This sample carries about 130,000 clones, approximately 87% of them seen once, and the ten largest clones take roughly 10%. The specimen was peripheral blood, collected on day 0 of AZD1222 vaccination. These receptors all come from an adult in good health.

The genes are TRBV5-1 and TRBJ2-1, with 12 bases aligning to TRBD2. Germline assignment: CDR1 SGHRS and CDR2 YFSETQ. The V segment lost 4 bases and the J segment 7 bases; nucleotides outside the gene matches: 9. The CDR3 consists of 16 residues. In nucleotides, the CDR3 is TGCGCCAGCAGCACTCGACTAGCGGGAGCGAGGAATGAGCAGTTCTTC. The encoded protein is CASSTRLAGARNEQFF. The full variable domain, in which reference TRBV5-1 and TRBJ2-1 provide the parts outside the CDR3, is KAGVTQTPRYLIKTRGQQVTLSCSPISGHRSVSWYQQTPGQGLQFLFEYFSETQRNKGNFPGRFSGRQFSNSRSEMNVSTLELGDSALYLCASSTRLAGARNEQFFGPGTRLTVL.

In its sample, this clone was seen once. The chain employs TRBV7-9 and TRBJ1-3; 9 nucleotides match TRBD1. V trimming: 5 bases; J trimming: 4 bases; junction bases outside the gene matches: 12. Germline CDR1 is SEHNR and CDR2 is FQNEAQ (reference sequence). This CDR3 comprises 17 residues. DNA for the CDR3: TGTGCCAGCAGCATCGGACAGGGGTGGTCCTCAGGAAACACCATATATTTT. Translation: CASSIGQGWSSGNTIYF.

The rearrangement uses TRBV4-2 and TRBJ2-1, with D possibly TRBD2 on 6 matching bases. The CDR3 has 15 residues. V lost 4 bases and J lost 7, with 17 bases in between. CDR1 is LGHNA, CDR2 YNFKEQ, per germline. The CDR3 spells CASSPAARGRNEQFF. CDR3 coding DNA: TGTGCCAGCAGCCCAGCCGCACGGGGGAGGAATGAGCAGTTCTTC.

The chain employs TRBV30 and TRBJ1-5; D not certain. With 0 bases removed from V and 4 bases from J, the gap between germline ends came to 4 bases. This CDR3 is built from 12 residues. Germline CDR1 GTSNPN, CDR2 SVGIG (reference sequence). CDR3 sequence (DNA): TGTGCCTGGAGTGTGTTAAATCAGCCCCAGCATTTT. Translation gives CAWSVLNQPQHF.

The chain recombines TRBV9 with TRBJ2-1; 8 bases match TRBD2. V lost 4 bases and J lost 6; bases outside the gene matches: 3. The germline V gene has CDR1 SGDLS and CDR2 YYNGEE. This CDR3 has 13 amino acids. The CDR3 DNA sequence: TGTGCCAGCAGCTTGACTAGCGTCAATGAGCAGTTCTTC. Translating it yields CASSLTSVNEQFF. Drawing the rest from reference TRBV9 and TRBJ2-1, the complete variable domain is DSGVTQTPKHLITATGQRVTLRCSPRSGDLSVYWYQQSLDQGLQFLIQYYNGEERAKGNILERFSAQQFPDLHSELNLSSLELGDSALYFCASSLTSVNEQFFGPGTRLTVL.

The chain carries TRBV7-9 and TRBJ2-7; 7 nucleotides align to TRBD2. V was clipped by 4 bases and J by 7 bases; unmatched bases: 7. Germline values: CDR1 SEHNR, CDR2 FQNEAQ (reference sequence). The CDR3 has 13 amino acids. This CDR3 is CASSSRGGREQYF. The CDR3 DNA reads TGTGCCAGCAGCTCCCGGGGAGGGCGGGAGCAGTACTTC.

The V gene is TRBV27, the J gene TRBJ1-5; D is undetermined. The CDR3 sequence is 14 residues long. V lost 2 bases to trimming and J lost 0 bases, with 5 bases between them. The germline V gene has CDR1 MNHEY and CDR2 SMNVEV (reference sequence). The CDR3 sequence is CASSLHLSNQPQHF. CDR3 nucleotide sequence: TGTGCCAGCAGTTTACACCTTAGCAATCAGCCCCAGCATTTT.

V is TRBV6-5 and J is TRBJ2-7; D uncertain. The germline V gene encodes CDR1 MNHEY and CDR2 SVGAGI. The CDR3 extends over 14 amino acids. Deletions cut 0 bases from V and 0 bases from J, with 6 bases between. The CDR3 sequence: CASSYSGFSYEQYF. The CDR3 nucleotides read TGTGCCAGCAGTTACTCGGGGTTCTCCTACGAGCAGTACTTC.

This chain links TRBV11-2 with TRBJ1-2; D unresolved. Germline CDR1 is SGHAT and CDR2 is FQNNGV. The CDR3 is made up of 14 amino acids. V lost 6 bases and J 5 bases, leaving 16 bases between the germline ends. The CDR3 DNA follows: TGTGCCAGCAGTCAGGACCCAACTTCATATGGCTACACCTTC. Amino acid sequence: CASSQDPTSYGYTF.

This chain connects TRBV11-2 to TRBJ2-7; D remains unclear. V lost 1 base and J 2 bases, leaving 12 bases between the germline ends. The germline CDR1 and CDR2 sequences are SGHAT and FQNNGV. The CDR3 spans 15 residues. This CDR3 is CASSLGATLPYEQYF. The CDR3 nucleotides read TGTGCCAGCAGCTTAGGGGCCACTCTTCCCTACGAGCAGTACTTC.

V and J are TRBV27 and TRBJ1-4; possible D gene TRBD1, 5 bases. In germline, CDR1 is MNHEY, CDR2 SMNVEV (reference sequence). V lost 6 bases to trimming and J lost 10 bases, with 15 bases between them. The CDR3 covers 13 residues. The CDR3 bases are TGTGCCAGCAGAAGAGGGGAGGGTGGAAAACTGTTTTTT. Its translation is CASRRGEGGKLFF.

V gene TRBV10-1 combines with J gene TRBJ2-3; 10 nucleotides match TRBD2. Trimming removed 2 bases from V and 2 bases from J; junction bases left unmatched: 4. Per the germline V gene, CDR1 is WNHNN and CDR2 is SYGVQD (reference sequence). This CDR3 is 16 amino acids long. CDR3 in DNA: TGCGCCAGCAGTGAGAGGCTAGCGGGGGACACAGATACGCAGTATTTT. It is translated as CASSERLAGDTDTQYF.

This sequence joins TRBV7-3 and TRBJ2-1, with TRBD2 as a possible D gene (5 bases). V lost 3 bases and J lost 4, with 10 bases in between. The CDR3 extends over 14 amino acids. Looked up from germline, CDR1 is SGHTA and CDR2 is FQGTGA. CDR3 nucleotides: TGTGCCAGCAGCTTCGGTCCGGGGTACAATGAGCAGTTCTTC. This gives the protein CASSFGPGYNEQFF.

The chain is built from TRBV11-3 and TRBJ1-5; a possible D gene is TRBD1 (5 bases). V was shortened by 3 bases and J by 7 bases, with 10 bases between the two germline ends. The CDR3 sequence is 13 residues long. Germline-derived CDR1 and CDR2 are SGHNT and YENEEA. DNA for the CDR3: TGTGCCAGCAGCTTGGGGGAGACACAGCCCCAGCATTTT. This encodes CASSLGETQPQHF. The full variable domain, in which reference TRBV11-3 and TRBJ1-5 provide the parts outside the CDR3, is EAGVVQSPRYKIIEKKQPVAFWCNPISGHNTLYWYLQNLGQGPELLIRYENEEAVDDSQLPKDRFSAERLKGVDSTLKIQPAELGDSAVYLCASSLGETQPQHFGDGTRLSIL.

This clone occurred a few times. This chain uses TRBV5-1 with TRBJ2-3, with 10 positions matching TRBD2. The CDR3 totals 20 residues. CDR1 is SGHRS and CDR2 is YFSETQ in the germline V gene. V lost 4 bases, J lost 0 bases, and 17 bases stayed unmatched. CDR3 nucleotides: TGCGCCAGCAGCGCTACGGGACTAGCGACACTTCTTCTTAGCACAGATACGCAGTATTTT. This encodes CASSATGLATLLLSTDTQYF. Looking up the rest from reference TRBV5-1 and TRBJ2-3 gives the full variable domain: KAGVTQTPRYLIKTRGQQVTLSCSPISGHRSVSWYQQTPGQGLQFLFEYFSETQRNKGNFPGRFSGRQFSNSRSEMNVSTLELGDSALYLCASSATGLATLLLSTDTQYFGPGTRLTVL.

This clone was seen just once. The rearrangement uses TRBV7-2 and TRBJ2-7; no firm D call. The CDR3 has 12 amino acids. The germline gives CDR1 SGHTA, CDR2 FQGNSA. The V end lost 5 bases, the J end lost 2 bases, and 7 bases lay between the germline ends. This CDR3 is CASSLTPYEQYF. The CDR3 nucleotides are TGTGCCAGCAGCCTCACCCCCTACGAGCAGTACTTC.

The chain combines TRBV6-1 with TRBJ1-6, with 8 bases matching TRBD1. Germline CDR1 MNHNS, CDR2 SASEGT. After removal of 3 bases from V and 11 bases from J, the junction contained 15 bases not matched to a gene. CDR3 length equals 17 residues. CDR3 bases: TGTGCCAGCAGTGACCCACAGGGGGGTTCATGGGTCCCACCCCTCCACTTT. It codes for CASSDPQGGSWVPPLHF.

The CDR3 DNA follows: TGTGCCAGCAGTGCTCCCCCCCAGCCCCAGCATTTT. It translates to CASSAPPQPQHF. The chain uses TRBV2 and TRBJ1-5; D is ambiguous. The germline CDR1 and CDR2 sequences are SNHLY and FYNNEI. The CDR3 covers 12 residues. The V gene lost 4 bases and the J gene lost 7 bases, with 8 bases spanning the gap.

The V gene is TRBV6-6, the J gene TRBJ1-6, with a tentative D call TRBD1 (5 bases). CDR3 length: 13 amino acids. V was cut by 7 bases and J by 5 bases, with 9 bases left in between. Germline lookup yields CDR1 MNHNY and CDR2 SVGAGI (reference sequence). CDR3: CASNRQNNSPLHF. The CDR3 region has the DNA TGTGCCAGCAATCGACAGAATAATTCACCCCTCCACTTT.

The rearrangement links TRBV28 to TRBJ1-6; the D gene is possibly TRBD1 (5 bases). CDR3 length: 17 residues. CDR1 is MDHEN and CDR2 is SYDVKM in the germline V gene. V shed 4 bases and J shed 4 bases, with 17 bases lying between them. CDR3 nucleotides: TGTGCCAGCAGTTCATCAGGGAAGGGGCTGTATAATTCACCCCTCCACTTT. Translated: CASSSSGKGLYNSPLHF.

The chain carries TRBV6-5 and TRBJ1-2, with 9 bases that match TRBD1. Germline assignment: CDR1 MNHEY and CDR2 SVGAGI. This CDR3 region has 15 residues. J gave up 4 bases and V 6 bases, and 9 bases lay outside the gene matches. The CDR3 spells CASRPPLTGGYGYTF. DNA for the CDR3: TGTGCCAGCAGACCCCCTCTGACAGGGGGCTATGGCTACACCTTC.

The CDR3 DNA reads as TGCGCCAGCAGCTCAACAGTGAGCTATGGCTACACCTTC. It encodes CASSSTVSYGYTF. V usage is TRBV5-1 and J usage is TRBJ1-2; D is undetermined. The V end lost 3 bases, the J end lost 4 bases, and 10 bases lay between the germline ends. CDR1 SGHRS and CDR2 YFSETQ come from the germline V gene. There are 13 residues in the CDR3.

The J gene is TRBJ2-7, the V gene TRBV19, with D maybe TRBD2 (7 bases). V shed 0 bases and J shed 4 bases, with 10 bases lying between them. The CDR3 consists of 14 residues. Germline loops: CDR1 LNHDA, CDR2 SQIVND (reference sequence). The CDR3 DNA reads as TGTGCCAGTAGTATAGATCGGGGGGCTTACGAGCAGTACTTC. It is translated as CASSIDRGAYEQYF. Full variable domain (remainder filled in from reference TRBV19 and TRBJ2-7): DGGITQSPKYLFRKEGQNVTLSCEQNLNHDAMYWYRQDPGQGLRLIYYSQIVNDFQKGDIAEGYSVSREKKESFPLTVTSAQKNPTAFYLCASSIDRGAYEQYFGPGTRLTVT.

The J gene is TRBJ1-1, the V gene TRBV11-2, with TRBD1 identical over 7 bases. This CDR3 is 14 amino acids long. Trimming cost V 4 bases and J 1 base; bases outside gene matches: 3. Germline V lookup: CDR1 SGHAT, CDR2 FQNNGV. The CDR3: CASSSGGWNTEAFF. In DNA, the CDR3 is TGTGCCAGCAGCTCAGGGGGTTGGAACACTGAAGCTTTCTTT.

The sample holds one count of this clone. The chain has TRBV18 and TRBJ2-5, with D unresolved. In germline, CDR1 is KGHSH, CDR2 LQKENI. Trimming took off 1 base at V and 3 bases at J, with 9 bases between the two ends. The CDR3 has 14 amino acids. CDR3 in amino acids: CASSPLAFKETQYF. The CDR3 nucleotides are TGTGCCAGCTCACCACTCGCCTTTAAAGAGACCCAGTACTTC.

In its sample, this clone was seen once. The chain is built from TRBV14 and TRBJ2-7, with D maybe TRBD1 (6 bases). CDR3 length: 14 residues. V lost 5 bases, J lost 0 bases, and 11 bases lay in between. Germline CDR1 and CDR2: SGHDN and FVKESK. For the CDR3, the DNA is TGTGCCAGCAGCAACCGGGACAACTCCTACGAGCAGTACTTC. Its translation: CASSNRDNSYEQYF.

The V and J genes are TRBV29-1 and TRBJ1-3; D call uncertain. The CDR3 contains 14 residues. Germline V CDR1 and CDR2: SQVTM, ANQGSEA. Trimming shortened V by 0 bases and J by 1 base, and 7 bases separated the two germline ends. CDR3 coding DNA: TGCAGCGTTGAAGAAGAGAGGTCTGGAAACACCATATATTTT. It yields the protein CSVEEERSGNTIYF.

This chain connects TRBV19 to TRBJ1-5; possible D gene TRBD1, 5 bases. CDR1 is LNHDA and CDR2 is SQIVND in the germline V gene (reference sequence). CDR3 size: 16 residues. V shed 5 bases and J shed 2 bases, with 16 bases lying between them. The CDR3: CASSSHSRGGNQPQHF. The CDR3 DNA follows: TGTGCCAGTAGTTCTCATTCGAGAGGGGGCAATCAGCCCCAGCATTTT.